This TCR beta chain is from a study of CD8+CD57+ T cells in acquired aplastic anemia. Study summary: An average of 3.2 ug of DNA was obtained from sorted CD4+ and CD8+ cells. General study points: Controls did not differ significantly from patients in CD8+ Simpson's diversity.

This clonotype came up many times. Its cognate antigen is unknown. The use of genomic DNA as template underpinned the TCR beta VDJ and CDR3 profiling. TCRdb passed the reads through MiXCR, listing each CDR3 protein once. Of 120,000 or so distinct CDR3 sequences listed, almost 40% are singletons. Trimming took 0 bases from V and 3 from J, leaving 4 bases between them. Germline CDR1 and CDR2: SGHRS and YFSETQ. This CDR3 has 13 amino acids. Those patients picked for sequencing had displayed CD8+CD57+ cell expansion on flow cytometry. The sequence was collected from a human donor with aplastic anemia. The genes are TRBV5-1 and TRBJ1-5, with no clear D. The material sequenced was sorted CD4+, CD8+, or CD8+CD57+ T cells (not recorded which) from PBMCs. CDR3 nucleotides: TGCGCCAGCAGCTTGGGTACCAATCAGCCCCAGCATTTT. Residues: CASSLGTNQPQHF.